Following are 11 T cell receptor beta chains from one sample sequenced in a study of early T cells in non-severe SARS-CoV-2 infection. TCRdb called the 5' RACE reads again in MiXCR, with one record for every CDR3 protein. The sample holds roughly 120,000 distinct CDR3 sequences; 14% to 15% are singletons and the top ten take just over 20%. What was sequenced was whole blood. Every receptor here comes from an adult who was a healthcare worker with PCR-confirmed SARS-CoV-2 infection or an uninfected control (not recorded which).

The V call is TRBV5-8, the J call TRBJ2-5; 7 bases agree with TRBD1. CDR1 is SGHTS and CDR2 is YDEGEE in the germline V gene. Germline trimming cut 4 bases from V and 5 bases from J; bases unmatched to any gene: 11. This CDR3 has 15 amino acids. The CDR3 DNA sequence: TGTGCCAGCAGCGAGTCGGGACAGCCGGCGGAGACCCAGTACTTC. Its translation is CASSESGQPAETQYF. Complete variable domain (other parts from reference TRBV5-8 and TRBJ2-5): EAGVTQSPTHLIKTRGQQATLRCSPISGHTSVYWYQQALGLGLQFLLWYDEGEERNRGNFPPRFSGRQFPNYSSELNVNALELEDSALYLCASSESGQPAETQYFGPGTRLLVL.

The V gene is TRBV29-1, the J gene TRBJ2-3; D gene ambiguous. Germline CDR1 reads SQVTM; CDR2 reads ANQGSEA. Trimming removed 6 bases at V and 0 bases at J, with 19 bases between. There are 16 residues in the CDR3. Written as DNA, the CDR3 is TGCAGCGTCGTGAACCTCGCTGGCGGTAGCACAGATACGCAGTATTTT. Its translation: CSVVNLAGGSTDTQYF.

This sequence joins TRBV12-3 or TRBV12-4 and TRBJ1-2, with D unresolved. V was trimmed by 0 bases and J by 4 bases, leaving 6 bases between them. CDR3 size: 13 residues. Written as DNA, the CDR3 is TGTGCCAGCAGTTTAGCACAGCTCTATGGCTACACCTTC. Amino acid sequence: CASSLAQLYGYTF.

The table lists this clonotype with a few counts. The rearrangement joins TRBV7-2 to TRBJ2-5, with unresolved D. Deletions cut 4 bases from V and 4 bases from J, with 7 bases between. The CDR3 is 12 residues long. Germline CDR1 and CDR2: SGHTA and FQGNSA. This CDR3 is CASSSLRETQYF. The CDR3 DNA is TGTGCCAGCAGCTCGCTGAGAGAGACCCAGTACTTC.

The CDR3 loop reads CASSQDTIQPQHF. CDR3 bases: TGCGCCAGCAGCCAAGATACGATTCAGCCCCAGCATTTT. The chain combines TRBV4-1 with TRBJ1-5; D remains unclear. Trimming removed 0 bases at V and 6 bases at J, with 6 bases between. The CDR3 totals 13 residues. Germline V gene sequence: CDR1 MGHRA, CDR2 YSYEKL.

This clonotype was observed many times. The V gene is TRBV4-1, the J gene TRBJ1-1; TRBD1 is a possible D gene (5 bases). The CDR3 consists of 11 residues. The V and J ends lost 8 bases and 1 base respectively, with 5 bases between them. CDR1 and CDR2 from the germline V gene are MGHRA and YSYEKL. In nucleotides, the CDR3 is TGCGCCAGCGGGACGAACACTGAAGCTTTCTTT. Translating it yields CASGTNTEAFF.

This chain uses TRBV27 with TRBJ1-1; D call uncertain. Trimming took 6 bases from V and 11 from J, leaving 31 bases between them. The germline gives CDR1 MNHEY, CDR2 SMNVEV (reference sequence). The CDR3 loop spans 17 amino acids. This chain's CDR3 is CASRPFGRGGSAVNAFF. Here the CDR3 DNA reads TGTGCCAGCAGACCCTTCGGAAGAGGCGGGTCTGCTGTGAATGCTTTCTTT.

This chain links TRBV29-1 with TRBJ2-1; D gene unclear. The germline CDR1 and CDR2 sequences are SQVTM and ANQGSEA. The CDR3 is made up of 14 amino acids. The V end was cut by 5 bases, the J end by 1 base, with 12 bases between. CDR3 in amino acids: CSVPAAISYNEQFF. The CDR3 nucleotides read TGCAGCGTTCCAGCCGCCATTTCCTACAATGAGCAGTTCTTC.

This clonotype was observed a few times. The rearrangement uses TRBV5-1 and TRBJ1-1, with D possibly matching TRBD1 (6 bases). The CDR3 is 14 amino acids. Germline V lookup: CDR1 SGHRS, CDR2 YFSETQ. V was trimmed by 0 bases and J by 7 bases, leaving 13 bases between them. DNA for the CDR3: TGCGCCAGCAGCTTGGAGGGACAAGGTCTTGAAGCTTTCTTT. It codes for CASSLEGQGLEAFF.

This clonotype was detected a few times. V gene TRBV5-6 combines with J gene TRBJ1-1; maybe TRBD1 (6 bases). V dropped 5 bases and J dropped 2 bases, with 13 bases sitting between them. Germline V CDR1 and CDR2: SGHDT, YYEEEE. The CDR3 has 14 residues. In DNA, the CDR3 is TGTGCCAGCAGGTCCGGGGGGCCTAACACTGAAGCTTTCTTT. Its translation: CASRSGGPNTEAFF.

This clonotype appeared once. The chain is built from TRBV10-3 and TRBJ2-7, with D unresolved. Germline lookup yields CDR1 ENHRY and CDR2 SYGVKD. CDR3 length equals 12 residues. Trimming removed 4 bases at V and 0 bases at J, with 4 bases between. This CDR3 reads CAISGNSYEQYF. CDR3 sequence (DNA): TGTGCCATCAGTGGGAACTCCTACGAGCAGTACTTC.